This T cell receptor (beta chain) is from a study of shared clonotypes between healthy human individuals. Overall study findings and caveats: Shared clonotypes: approximately 4.5% naive CD4, 3% to 3.5% naive CD8, less than 2.5% memory CD4, 0.4% to 0.5% memory CD8. Sequencing depth was expected to affect clonotype sharing among donors.

Per the authors' pipeline: Filtering was not the same, since immunoSEQ gave junction-only sequences without quality scores. Using immunoSEQ multiplex PCR, the repertoire was profiled, and TCRdb retains in-frame clones only, with some absent. The D gene and trimming were derived from the DNA, and the V and J assignments and clone size from that table. Of some 500,000 clones listed, roughly 95% were seen once; the top ten hold about 0.059%. For this clone: The antigen remains undetermined.

Germline CDR1 and CDR2: SGHRS and YFSETQ. This CDR3 has 13 amino acids. V was cut by 4 bases and J by 4 bases, with 9 bases left in between. The sample comprised naive CD4+ T cells sorted from blood. Regarding subset: CD45RA+ positively selected. The chain is built from TRBV5-1 and TRBJ1-3; possible D gene TRBD1, 6 bases. The sequence came from a woman aged 25 to 39 in good health. The CDR3 loop is CASSGGNGNTIYF. CDR3 coding DNA: TGCGCCAGCAGCGGGGGCAACGGAAACACCATATATTTT.